This is a list of T cell receptor beta chains from one sample in a study of response to subunit inactivated influenza vaccine. A single record per CDR3 protein comes from TCRdb applying MiXCR to the RT-PCR reads. The repertoire holds hundreds of thousands of distinct CDR3 sequences, with around 14% as singletons. The source was PBMCs from blood, collected roughly 2 weeks before vaccination. Receptor source: a man between 45 and 60 years old who received an inactivated influenza vaccine. The CDR3 runs from the conserved cysteine through the conserved F or W. The D gene is left open where the match is weak. The size entry is marked missing in some rows and otherwise reads once, few, many or a size class.

CDR3nt	CDR3aa	abundance	j_gene	len	d_gene	v_gene
TGCAGTGCTAGACGACAGGTCAATTCACCCCTCCACTTT	CSARRQVNSPLHF	few	TRBJ1-6	13	-	TRBV20-1
TGTGCCAGCAGACCAGGTTACAATGAGCAGTTCTTC	CASRPGYNEQFF	-	TRBJ2-1	12	-	TRBV12-3/TRBV12-4
TGTGCCAGCAGCCCACGTCCGGGACAGGGGCCTTACAATGAGCAGTTCTTC	CASSPRPGQGPYNEQFF	-	TRBJ2-1	17	TRBD1	TRBV9
TGTGCCAGCAGTTTATCCCAACCTCCGGGAGGGCCAAGTGCGGATACGCAGTATTTT	CASSLSQPPGGPSADTQYF	few	TRBJ2-3	19	TRBD2	TRBV28
TGCAGTGCTAGAGTTGGGACAGGGAGGACTGAAGCTTTCTTT	CSARVGTGRTEAFF	-	TRBJ1-1	14	TRBD1	TRBV20-1
TGCAGCGTTTCCAGGACTAGCGGGGTACACCAAGAGACCCAGTACTTC	CSVSRTSGVHQETQYF	few	TRBJ2-5	16	TRBD2	TRBV29-1
TGCAGTGCTAGCCGGAGCGGGATTAGTCTCAAAGCGTACTTC	CSASRSGISLKAYF	few	TRBJ2-5	14	TRBD2	TRBV20-1
TGTGCCAGCAGCTTAGGGGAGGTTTCCTACGAGCAGTACTTC	CASSLGEVSYEQYF	-	TRBJ2-7	14	-	TRBV7-2
TGTGCCAGCACCGACAGACTGGGAGGGGGCAAAAACATTCAGTACTTC	CASTDRLGGGKNIQYF	-	TRBJ2-4	16	-	TRBV7-2
TGCAGTGCTAGTTCTCTTCAGGGGGCGGACACTGAAGCTTTCTTT	CSASSLQGADTEAFF	few	TRBJ1-1	15	TRBD1	TRBV20-1
TGTGCCAGCAGTTACTCGACACAGGGAGGAAATCAGCCCCAGCATTTT	CASSYSTQGGNQPQHF	few	TRBJ1-5	16	-	TRBV6-2/TRBV6-3
TGTGCCAGCAGTTACTCCGTGGTTTCGGGAGGGTCCTACAATGAGCAGTTCTTC	CASSYSVVSGGSYNEQFF	-	TRBJ2-1	18	TRBD2	TRBV6-5
TGTGCCAGCAGCAAGGGACAGGGAGCCCATGAGCAGTTCTTC	CASSKGQGAHEQFF	few	TRBJ2-1	14	TRBD1	TRBV5-5
TGTGCCAGCAGCCCGGAGGCTAGCGGGAGGGGGGAGCACGAGCAGTACTTC	CASSPEASGRGEHEQYF	-	TRBJ2-7	17	TRBD2	TRBV14